The present T cell receptor (beta chain) was sequenced within a study of early T cells in non-severe SARS-CoV-2 infection. This clonotype was seen repeatedly, ten times or more. Germline V lookup: CDR1 MDHEN, CDR2 SYDVKM. This CDR3 spans 16 amino acids. Trimming took 5 bases from V and 1 from J; bases not matched to a gene: 4. TCRdb analysed the 5' RACE reads with MiXCR anew, one entry per CDR3 protein. The repertoire has over 90,000 distinct CDR3 sequences, about an eighth of them found once; the top ten carry 5% to 8%. Sequencing input: whole blood. The receptor comes from an adult who was a healthcare worker with PCR-confirmed SARS-CoV-2 infection or an uninfected control (not recorded which). V and J are TRBV28 and TRBJ2-1; TRBD2 matches at 11 bases. The CDR3 protein is CASSASSGRSYNEQFF. The CDR3 DNA is TGTGCCAGCAGTGCCTCTAGCGGGAGGTCCTACAATGAGCAGTTCTTC.